Listed below are T cell receptor beta chains from one sample, sequenced in a study of cytomegalovirus exposure and HLA in healthy donors. The method was immunoSEQ multiplex PCR; TCRdb's version includes in-frame clones alone and lacks a portion of them. This table holds just over 80,000 clones. Sample: PBMCs. The receptors here all came from a woman in her twenties or thirties in good health and CMV-seronegative. Both conserved end residues are part of each CDR3. The D gene is left open where the match is weak.

TRBJ1-2 | TRBV5-1 | NA | TGCGCCAGCAGCTTGGACAAGAACTATGGCTACACCTTC | CASSLDKNYGYTF
TRBJ1-3 | TRBV30 | NA | TGTGCCTGGAGTGTCCGAGGAGGGGTGGGTGGAAACACCATATATTTT | CAWSVRGGVGGNTIYF
TRBJ2-3 | TRBV2 | NA | TGTGCCAGCAGTGAGGAGGCAGGGGTTAGCACAGATACGCAGTATTTT | CASSEEAGVSTDTQYF
TRBJ1-1 | TRBV6-5 | NA | TGTGCCAGCAGTTACCTGCCAGGGACTGAAGCTTTCTTT | CASSYLPGTEAFF
TRBJ1-5 | TRBV12-2 | NA | TGTGCAAGTCGCTTACCCCTTTCCCGGGGTCTAAATCAGCCCCAGCATTTT | CASRLPLSRGLNQPQHF
TRBJ2-4 | TRBV29-1 | TRBD1 | TGCAGCGTCGCAGACAGGGGGAACAAAAACATTCAGTACTTC | CSVADRGNKNIQYF
TRBJ2-1 | TRBV5-1 | TRBD2 | TGCGCCAGCAGCTTGCTATCTAGCGGGAGGGCCGTCTTCAATGAGCAGTTCTTC | CASSLLSSGRAVFNEQFF
TRBJ2-5 | TRBV18 | NA | TGTGCCAGCTCGACAGGAGAAGAGACCCAGTACTTC | CASSTGEETQYF
TRBJ2-7 | TRBV30 | TRBD2 | TGTGCCTGGAGTCATCTAGCGGGAGGTGAGCAGTACTTC | CAWSHLAGGEQYF
TRBJ1-5 | TRBV5-1 | NA | TGCGCCAGCAGCTTGGTGAGGGAGAGAACGCCCAATCAGCCCCAGCATTTT | CASSLVRERTPNQPQHF
TRBJ1-3 | TRBV11-2 | TRBD1 | TGTGCCAGCAGCTTCGACAGGGCCTCTGGAAACACCATATATTTT | CASSFDRASGNTIYF
TRBJ1-1 | TRBV5-1 | TRBD1 | TGCGCCAGCAGCTTGGTTCAGGGGGATTTGAACACTGAAGCTTTCTTT | CASSLVQGDLNTEAFF
TRBJ1-4 | TRBV18 | NA | TGTGCCAGCTCGCTCGGACAGAAGAAGAATGAAAAACTGTTTTTT | CASSLGQKKNEKLFF
TRBJ1-2 | TRBV5-6 | NA | TGTGCCAGCAGCTTGGTAGGAGGGTCTAGGGGCTACACCTTC | CASSLVGGSRGYTF
TRBJ2-1 | TRBV4-1 | TRBD2 | TGCGCCAGCAGCCAAGATGCTAGCGGGAATGAGCAGTTCTTC | CASSQDASGNEQFF
TRBJ2-5 | TRBV7-2 | NA | TGTGCCAGCAGCTTATCTTCCGGTCGCCCGGTAGAGACCCAGTACTTC | CASSLSSGRPVETQYF
TRBJ1-2 | TRBV27 | NA | TGTGCCAGCAGTTTATCCTTAAACTATGGCTACACCTTC | CASSLSLNYGYTF
TRBJ2-5 | TRBV5-1 | TRBD2 | TGCGCCAGCAGCTCGTCGTTATTGAGCGGGGGCCCCCAAGAGACCCAGTACTTC | CASSSSLLSGGPQETQYF
TRBJ1-1 | TRBV11-2 | NA | TGTGCCAGCAGCTCAGGGTACGACACTGAAGCTTTCTTT | CASSSGYDTEAFF
TRBJ2-7 | TRBV6-6 | NA | TGTGCCAGCAGTGTTCGGGACACCTCCACCCTCTACGAGCAGTACTTC | CASSVRDTSTLYEQYF
TRBJ1-2 | TRBV30 | TRBD1 | TGTGCCTGGAGTAAATGGGGAGCGGCAGGGGGCGTCGGCTACACCTTC | CAWSKWGAAGGVGYTF
TRBJ2-1 | TRBV25-1 | TRBD2 | TGTGCCAGCAGTCCGGGGGTGAGGGCTAGCGGGAGAAATGAGCAGTTCTTC | CASSPGVRASGRNEQFF
TRBJ2-7 | TRBV7-9 | NA | TGTGCCAGCAGCTTCGTTCGGTCTGAGCAGTACTTC | CASSFVRSEQYF
TRBJ2-5 | TRBV6-1 | NA | TGTGCCAGCAGTGCGACTACCAGAGGAGGGCAAGAGACCCAGTACTTC | CASSATTRGGQETQYF
TRBJ1-3 | TRBV6-6 | TRBD1 | TGTGCCAGCAGTTTGGGACAGGGAATCTCGGGAAACACCATATATTTT | CASSLGQGISGNTIYF
TRBJ1-2 | TRBV19 | NA | TGTGCCAGTAGTATGAAAGGGGTTTGGGGCTACACCTTC | CASSMKGVWGYTF
TRBJ2-7 | TRBV19 | NA | TGTGCCAGTAGTATAGATCTAGTGGGGCAGCAGTACTTC | CASSIDLVGQQYF
TRBJ1-2 | TRBV7-2 | NA | TGTGCCAGCAGCTTAGCGACTGGTAACTATGGCTACACCTTC | CASSLATGNYGYTF
TRBJ2-3 | TRBV4-1 | TRBD2 | TGCGCCAGCAGCCAAGTAGCGGGGATAGATACGCAGTATTTT | CASSQVAGIDTQYF
TRBJ2-7 | TRBV4-1 | NA | TGCGCCAGCAGCCCGGACTACACTTCCTACGAGCAGTACTTC | CASSPDYTSYEQYF
TRBJ1-2 | TRBV29-1 | NA | TGCAGCGTTGAAGTCTCACAGGGATCTCCTGGCTACACCTTC | CSVEVSQGSPGYTF
TRBJ1-5 | TRBV2 | TRBD1 | TGTGCCAGCAGTACCCCCGGGACAGGGGATCAGCCCCAGCATTTT | CASSTPGTGDQPQHF
TRBJ1-2 | TRBV30 | TRBD1 | TGTGCCTGGAACACCGGGACAGGGTATAGAGATGGCTACACCTTC | CAWNTGTGYRDGYTF
TRBJ1-3 | TRBV5-6 | NA | TGTGCCAGCAGCTTCCCCGGGAGCAACTCTGGAAACACCATATATTTT | CASSFPGSNSGNTIYF
TRBJ2-7 | TRBV13 | TRBD1 | TGTGCCAGCAGCCGCACGGGACAGGTGTCCTACGAGCAGTACTTC | CASSRTGQVSYEQYF
TRBJ1-1 | TRBV6-1 | TRBD1 | TGTGCCAGCAGTGGCCAACAGGGGCCCCTTTACACTGAAGCTTTCTTT | CASSGQQGPLYTEAFF
TRBJ2-1 | TRBV4-1 | NA | TGCGCCAGCAGCCAAGAGAGCCTCGGGGGGCATGAGCAGTTCTTC | CASSQESLGGHEQFF
TRBJ1-1 | TRBV19 | NA | TGTGCCAGTAGTGAGAGGAACACTGAAGCTTTCTTT | CASSERNTEAFF
TRBJ1-1 | TRBV6-5 | NA | TGTGCCAGCAGTTACACAGGCCAGGGTTTGAACACTGAAGCTTTCTTT | CASSYTGQGLNTEAFF
TRBJ2-7 | TRBV7-9 | NA | TGTGCCAGCAGGGGAGCTGACTACGAGCAGTACTTC | CASRGADYEQYF
TRBJ1-2 | TRBV7-9 | NA | TGTGCCAGCACCAGGAAGGGGGATGGCTACACCTTC | CASTRKGDGYTF
TRBJ2-7 | TRBV29-1 | NA | TGCAGCGTGGGACTCCGGGACCGGCCCTACGAGCAGTACTTC | CSVGLRDRPYEQYF
TRBJ1-3 | TRBV6-1 | NA | TGTGCCAGCAGTGAAGGGAGGGCGCTCGTGGGCACCATATATTTT | CASSEGRALVGTIYF
TRBJ1-2 | TRBV7-9 | TRBD1 | TGTGCCAGCAGCTTTACAGGGGTCGACTATGGCTACACCTTC | CASSFTGVDYGYTF
TRBJ2-5 | TRBV9 | TRBD2 | TGTGCCGGCGGGGGGCGGGACCAAGAGACCCAGTACTTC | CAGGGRDQETQYF
TRBJ2-2 | TRBV11-2 | NA | TGTGCCAGCAGGACACAGGGATACACCGGGGAGCTGTTTTTT | CASRTQGYTGELFF
TRBJ2-7 | TRBV4-2 | NA | TGTGCCAGCAGCCAAGGTCAGGGGGGAAGCTCCTACGAGCAGTACTTC | CASSQGQGGSSYEQYF
TRBJ1-5 | TRBV30 | NA | TGTGCCTGGAGTGACGGCGGGAGCGATCAGCCCCAGCATTTT | CAWSDGGSDQPQHF
TRBJ2-7 | TRBV27 | NA | TGTGCCAGCAGCCACATAGCTGATAGCCGTCTTCAATCCTACGAGCAGTACTTC | CASSHIADSRLQSYEQYF
TRBJ1-2 | TRBV18 | NA | TGTGCCAGCTCACCGATCGGGGGGGGCCATGGCTACACCTTC | CASSPIGGGHGYTF
TRBJ1-1 | TRBV25-1 | NA | TGTGCCAGCAGTGATCCCGCTTCGGGGAACGCTGAAGCTTTCTTT | CASSDPASGNAEAFF
TRBJ2-3 | TRBV6-6 | TRBD2 | TGTGCCAGCAGTTTAAAGCGGGGAGATACGCAGTATTTT | CASSLKRGDTQYF
TRBJ1-2 | TRBV27 | TRBD1 | TGTGCCAGCAGGGGACAGTTGGGCTATGGCTACACCTTC | CASRGQLGYGYTF
TRBJ2-7 | TRBV19 | NA | TGTGCCAGTAGTTTCAAAGGGGGCGAGCAGTACTTC | CASSFKGGEQYF
TRBJ1-1 | TRBV6-5 | NA | TGTGCCAGCTGGAGGAGGGCAAACACTGAAGCTTTCTTT | CASWRRANTEAFF
TRBJ2-5 | TRBV27 | TRBD1 | TGTGCCAGCAGCCTCACCGGACAGGAGCAAGAGACCCAGTACTTC | CASSLTGQEQETQYF